Listed here are 26 T cell receptor beta chains from one sample, sequenced in a study of blood T cell repertoires in COVID-19. Measured with immunoSEQ multiplex PCR; TCRdb has only the in-frame clones, and not every one. The sample carries approximately 390,000 clones, 90% recorded once. The sample was peripheral blood. These TCRs come from a man younger than 30 with active or convalescent COVID-19.

This chain connects TRBV19 to TRBJ2-3; D not certain. Per the germline V gene, CDR1 is LNHDA and CDR2 is SQIVND (reference sequence). This CDR3 contains 14 residues. Between the trimmed V and J ends, which lost 3 bases and 3 bases, there was a span of 10 bases. The CDR3 spells CASSILLRTDTQYF. DNA of the CDR3: TGTGCCAGTAGTATCCTCCTGAGGACAGATACGCAGTATTTT.

This chain uses TRBV7-2 with TRBJ2-3, with D possibly TRBD2 on 6 matching bases. Trimming took off 2 bases at V and 3 bases at J, with 15 bases between the two ends. CDR1 is SGHTA and CDR2 is FQGNSA in the germline V gene. This CDR3 is built from 16 residues. The CDR3 nucleotides read TGTGCCAGCAGCTTATCTGGGCGGGGCCTGACAGATACGCAGTATTTT. It is translated as CASSLSGRGLTDTQYF.

This clone was observed once. The rearrangement uses TRBV28 and TRBJ1-3; D is unresolved. This CDR3 comprises 15 residues. Germline V gene lookup returns CDR1 MDHEN and CDR2 SYDVKM. The V end lost 5 bases, the J end lost 0 bases, and 11 bases lay between the germline ends. The CDR3 DNA is TGTGCCAGCAGTCCCCCAATTGTCTCTGGAAACACCATATATTTT. This codes for CASSPPIVSGNTIYF.

The chain employs TRBV24-1 and TRBJ1-4; 7 bases line up with TRBD1. Germline V gene lookup returns CDR1 KGHDR and CDR2 SFDVKD. The junction had 3 bases not matched to a gene; V was cut back by 5 bases and J by 4 bases. This CDR3 contains 14 residues. The CDR3 region has the DNA TGTGCCACCAGTGCGGGGGACAGTAATGAAAAACTGTTTTTT. Encoded protein: CATSAGDSNEKLFF.

V usage is TRBV4-3 and J usage is TRBJ2-1, with D possibly being TRBD2 (6 bases). With 0 bases removed from V and 0 bases from J, the gap between germline ends came to 15 bases. The CDR3 extends over 18 amino acids. The germline V gene encodes CDR1 LGHNA and CDR2 YSLEER. The CDR3 is CASSQDARGPSSYNEQFF. The CDR3 DNA follows: TGCGCCAGCAGCCAAGATGCGCGGGGCCCGAGCTCCTACAATGAGCAGTTCTTC.

This clone is a singleton in its sample. The gene calls are TRBV7-2 and TRBJ1-2; TRBD1 is a possible D gene (5 bases). Germline V gene lookup returns CDR1 SGHTA and CDR2 FQGNSA. This CDR3 is built from 15 residues. V lost 1 base and J 4 bases, leaving 13 bases between the germline ends. The CDR3 coding sequence is TGTGCCAGCAGCTTAGGAACACGGCAGGGCTATGGCTACACCTTC. Its translation: CASSLGTRQGYGYTF.

The genes are TRBV5-4 and TRBJ2-1, with TRBD1 matching 8 bases. This CDR3 has 16 residues. Germline V lookup: CDR1 SGHNT, CDR2 YYREEE (reference sequence). With 4 bases clipped from V and 7 bases from J, the junction kept 13 bases outside the gene matches. The CDR3: CASSPGRGQGVNEQFF. In DNA form, the CDR3 reads TGTGCCAGCAGCCCGGGCAGAGGACAGGGCGTAAATGAGCAGTTCTTC. The full variable domain, in which reference TRBV5-4 and TRBJ2-1 provide the parts outside the CDR3, is ETGVTQSPTHLIKTRGQQVTLRCSSQSGHNTVSWYQQALGQGPQFIFQYYREEENGRGNFPPRFSGLQFPNYSSELNVNALELDDSALYLCASSPGRGQGVNEQFFGPGTRLTVL.

This clone appeared once. This rearrangement joins TRBV14 to TRBJ2-3, with TRBD2 matching 7 bases. Germline V gene lookup returns CDR1 SGHDN and CDR2 FVKESK. The ends lost 1 base at V and 4 bases at J; junction bases unmatched: 5. The CDR3 contains 15 residues. DNA of the CDR3: TGTGCCAGCAGCCAAGGTGGGAGGGCCCCAGATACGCAGTATTTT. It yields the protein CASSQGGRAPDTQYF.

V gene TRBV5-4 combines with J gene TRBJ1-2; D gene unclear. V was pared by 1 base and J by 5 bases, with 15 bases between. The germline V gene has CDR1 SGHNT and CDR2 YYREEE (reference sequence). This CDR3 has 15 amino acids. The CDR3 DNA is TGTGCCAGCAGCTTGAGGACTGGAAGTCTATATGGCTACACCTTC. Encoded protein: CASSLRTGSLYGYTF.

V gene TRBV7-3 combines with J gene TRBJ2-4, with a weak D call TRBD2 (5 bases). The CDR3 runs to 15 residues. CDR1 and CDR2 (germline): SGHTA, FQGTGA. V lost 5 bases to trimming and J lost 0 bases, with 11 bases between them. CDR3 DNA: TGTGCCAGCAGCCCCTCAGGACTAGCCAAAAACATTCAGTACTTC. Translating it yields CASSPSGLAKNIQYF.

About this clone: At one of its ends the junction is not consistent with the germline gene, which may arise from a read error. The chain joins TRBV18 to TRBJ2-6; TRBD1 is a possible D gene (5 bases). This CDR3 has 15 amino acids. Germline V gene data show CDR1 as KGHSH and CDR2 as LQKENI. The chain's CDR3 is CASSPLRPGANVLTF. The CDR3 bases are TGTGCCAGCTCACCACTCAGACCTGGGGCCAACGTGCTGACTTTC. Combining the CDR3 with reference TRBV18 and TRBJ2-6 gives the whole variable domain NAGVMQNPRHLVRRRGQEARLRCSPMKGHSHVYWYRQLPEEGLKFMVYLQKENIIDESGMPKERFSAEFPKEGPSILRIQQVVRGDSAAYFCASSPLRPGANVLTFGAGSRLTVL.

The genes are TRBV27 and TRBJ2-7, with 8 bases lining up with TRBD1. The V gene's germline CDR1 is MNHEY and CDR2 SMNVEV (reference sequence). CDR3 length equals 14 residues. Trimming at V came to 6 bases and at J to 6 bases, leaving 10 bases not matched to a gene. The CDR3 spells CASSNTGGIGEQYF. In nucleotides, the CDR3 is TGTGCCAGCAGCAATACAGGGGGAATAGGCGAGCAGTACTTC.

The V call is TRBV7-3, the J call TRBJ2-1; tentative D call: TRBD2 (5 bases). CDR1 SGHTA and CDR2 FQGTGA come from the germline V gene. V lost 3 bases and J 6 bases, leaving 12 bases between the germline ends. The CDR3 is 14 residues long. The DNA for the CDR3 is TGTGCCAGCAGCTTTGGCCAGCGGCTCAATGAGCAGTTCTTC. This gives the protein CASSFGQRLNEQFF.

This clone is a singleton in its sample. This chain uses TRBV19 with TRBJ2-2, with a possible D match to TRBD1 (5 bases). This CDR3 region has 14 residues. Looked up from germline, CDR1 is LNHDA and CDR2 is SQIVND (reference sequence). Trimming shortened V by 3 bases and J by 4 bases, and 9 bases separated the two germline ends. The CDR3 loop is CASSILQATGELFF. The CDR3 DNA sequence: TGTGCCAGTAGTATCCTACAGGCCACCGGGGAGCTGTTTTTT.

The chain links TRBV19 to TRBJ1-1; 8 bases map to TRBD1. The junction had 7 bases not matched to a gene; V was cut back by 9 bases and J by 4 bases. The CDR3 is 13 amino acids. Per the germline V gene, CDR1 is LNHDA and CDR2 is SQIVND (reference sequence). The CDR3 loop reads CASYDRGGTEAFF. The CDR3 bases are TGTGCCAGCTATGACAGGGGTGGCACTGAAGCTTTCTTT. The full variable domain, in which reference TRBV19 and TRBJ1-1 provide the parts outside the CDR3, is DGGITQSPKYLFRKEGQNVTLSCEQNLNHDAMYWYRQDPGQGLRLIYYSQIVNDFQKGDIAEGYSVSREKKESFPLTVTSAQKNPTAFYLCASYDRGGTEAFFGQGTRLTVV.

V gene TRBV2 combines with J gene TRBJ1-1; 10 bases fit TRBD1. This CDR3 has 14 amino acids. The germline CDR1 and CDR2 sequences are SNHLY and FYNNEI. J gave up 5 bases and V 6 bases, and 6 bases lay outside the gene matches. As DNA, the CDR3 is TGTGCCAGCAGAACGACAGGGGGCCGTACTGAAGCTTTCTTT. Translation: CASRTTGGRTEAFF. Drawing the rest from reference TRBV2 and TRBJ1-1, the complete variable domain is EPEVTQTPSHQVTQMGQEVILRCVPISNHLYFYWYRQILGQKVEFLVSFYNNEISEKSEIFDDQFSVERPDGSNFTLKIRSTKLEDSAMYFCASRTTGGRTEAFFGQGTRLTVV.

This clone was found once. The chain recombines TRBV6-1 with TRBJ1-1; TRBD1 might be the D (6 bases). Trimming stripped 1 base from V and 0 bases from J, with 18 bases between. Germline CDR1 reads MNHNS; CDR2 reads SASEGT. This CDR3 has 18 amino acids. The CDR3 region has the DNA TGTGCCAGCAGTGAAGGGGCGCAGGGGTCATGGGTGAACACTGAAGCTTTCTTT. It encodes CASSEGAQGSWVNTEAFF.

V is TRBV27 and J is TRBJ2-3, with 8 bases identical to TRBD2. The CDR3 runs 15 residues. Trimming at V came to 2 bases and at J to 2 bases, leaving 3 bases not matched to a gene. CDR1 and CDR2 from the germline V gene are MNHEY and SMNVEV (reference sequence). In nucleotides, the CDR3 is TGTGCCAGCAGTTTACGCGGGAGGACCACAGATACGCAGTATTTT. Translating it yields CASSLRGRTTDTQYF.

The sample holds a few counts of this clone. The chain combines TRBV28 with TRBJ2-7, with D possibly matching TRBD2 (5 bases). The CDR3 extends over 15 amino acids. Germline loops: CDR1 MDHEN, CDR2 SYDVKM. With 4 bases removed from V and 0 bases from J, the gap between germline ends came to 13 bases. CDR3 in amino acids: CASSSVSAGSYEQYF. The CDR3 DNA reads TGTGCCAGCAGTTCGGTATCGGCGGGCTCCTACGAGCAGTACTTC.

The chain joins TRBV2 to TRBJ2-1; the match to TRBD2 covers 8 bases. Trimming cost V 8 bases and J 2 bases; bases outside gene matches: 8. The CDR3 length is 15 residues. The germline V gene has CDR1 SNHLY and CDR2 FYNNEI. The CDR3 sequence: CASRTSGQTYNEQFF. CDR3 sequence (DNA): TGTGCCAGCCGTACTAGCGGCCAGACCTACAATGAGCAGTTCTTC.

V gene TRBV4-1 combines with J gene TRBJ2-6; unclear D gene. The CDR3 sequence is 14 residues long. Germline lookup yields CDR1 MGHRA and CDR2 YSYEKL. V was trimmed by 1 base and J by 3 bases, leaving 4 bases between them. The CDR3 DNA reads TGCGCCAGCAGCCAAGTTCGTGGGGCCAACGTCCTGACTTTC. This translates into CASSQVRGANVLTF.

Worth noting for this clone: This specimen includes other DNA sequences encoding the same CDR3. The rearrangement links TRBV7-9 to TRBJ2-1; 8 nucleotides agree with TRBD2. Trimming took 5 bases from V and 1 from J; bases not matched to a gene: 4. Germline V lookup: CDR1 SEHNR, CDR2 FQNEAQ (reference sequence). The CDR3 loop spans 15 amino acids. The CDR3 here is CASSPSGSSYNEQFF. The CDR3 coding sequence is TGTGCCAGCAGCCCGAGCGGGAGTTCCTACAATGAGCAGTTCTTC.

This clone was recorded many times. The V call is TRBV6-5, the J call TRBJ2-1; D is perhaps TRBD1 (6 bases). CDR1 MNHEY and CDR2 SVGAGI come from the germline V gene. The CDR3 sequence is 13 residues long. Trimming pared 5 bases from V and 7 bases from J, leaving 12 bases between. CDR3 nucleotide sequence: TGTGCCAGCAGTCGACAGGTAGGAAATGAGCAGTTCTTC. Encoded protein: CASSRQVGNEQFF.

The chain carries TRBV6-1 and TRBJ2-7; 10 bases agree with TRBD1. Germline CDR1 MNHNS, CDR2 SASEGT. Unmatched junction bases numbered 8, after V lost 5 bases and J lost 4 bases. This CDR3 spans 15 amino acids. This CDR3 is CASSLRTGGRYEQYF. CDR3 bases: TGTGCCAGCAGTCTTCGGACAGGGGGAAGGTACGAGCAGTACTTC.

This rearrangement joins TRBV18 to TRBJ2-5; tentatively, D is TRBD2 (5 bases). Trimming took 4 bases from V and 1 from J, leaving 16 bases between them. CDR1 and CDR2 from the germline V gene are KGHSH and LQKENI. The CDR3 consists of 16 residues. CDR3 residues: CASSLGPSKPQETQYF. In DNA form, the CDR3 reads TGTGCCAGCTCACTAGGACCTAGCAAGCCCCAAGAGACCCAGTACTTC.

This clone was seen a single time. The chain recombines TRBV6-2 or TRBV6-3 with TRBJ2-7, with D tentatively TRBD1 (6 bases). CDR1 and CDR2 from the germline V gene are MNHEY and SVGEGT. With 2 bases removed from V and 3 bases from J, the gap between germline ends came to 14 bases. The CDR3 length is 15 residues. CDR3: CASSYADRRDYEQYF. In DNA, the CDR3 is TGTGCCAGCAGTTACGCCGACAGGCGCGACTACGAGCAGTACTTC.